This T cell receptor (beta chain) was identified during a study of T cell responses to AZD1222 COVID-19 vaccine listed by TCRdb under 2021. About the study as a whole: TCR sequencing was performed for 230 to 250 trial participants, of whom some 200 were given two doses of AZD1222 and 26 were given two doses of MenACWY control vaccine. Trial participants were enrolled by age into subgroups of 18-55, 56-69 and 70-plus years, and around 140, 26 and 57 TCR-sequenced participants, respectively, were included in these subgroups. The paper's findings and limits, for the study overall: Conclusions about previously exposed vaccinees were limited because only six AZD1222 recipients were SARS-CoV-2 seropositive at baseline. Participants were mostly white British and included more females than males, and it was suggested by the authors that clonal diversity may have been underestimated. The whole spike protein was spanned by vaccine-associated CD4 TCRs, and dominant responses were seen in regions 160-218 and 743-854. In the small 56-69-year group, the increase in depth fell short of significance, most likely because of low power. Reportedly, almost half of the unique spike-specific TCRs recognized epitopes lying outside the regions that are mutated in the B.1.351 and B.1.1.7 variants. No day 14 peak-response samples were available, so repertoires were characterized only after the peak T cell response. After two AZD1222 doses, both the breadth and the depth of spike-specific TCRs were significantly higher than at day 0 and than in MenACWY recipients.

The CDR3 regions of human TCRbeta chains were analyzed by immunosequencing. The study's own analysis went as follows. TCRs in the repertoires were matched against a reference library of SARS-CoV-2-specific TCRs that had been generated with the MIRA antigen-specificity platform. Breadth meant the fraction of unique TCRs that were SARS-CoV-2-associated, whereas depth meant the fraction of total T cells that were SARS-CoV-2-associated. Using the MIRA data, each spike-specific TCR was mapped to the spike region that the TCR reacts to and placed in a CD4 or CD8 class. Log10-transformed breadth and depth values were compared by one-way ANOVA with Sidak's multiple comparisons tests. TCRdb mirrors the immuneACCESS table, restricted to in-frame sequences. Some clones are absent from its copies; in checked studies, under half trace to an unresolved V gene, and the reason for the others is unknown. V, J and clone size are those of that table, while D and trimming were read from the DNA. The table for this sample lists 150,000 to 200,000 clones; approximately 93% of them were counted only once. In total, the top ten clones hold 1% of the sample.

The germline V gene yields MDHEN for CDR1 and SYDVKM for CDR2. Relative to germline, V is 7 bases shorter and J is 2 bases shorter, with 18 bases between their ends. The CDR3, from cysteine to phenylalanine, totals 15 residues. Just CDR3 DNA is preserved here, 45 bases in frame from base 1. As to this clone: Which antigen it targets is not known. Per-base qualities were not stored, and no clone one base away is much larger.

The sample's time point label, decoded: about 28 days (+/-7) after the second vaccine dose. AZD1222 recipients given second doses at about 4 weeks or at about 12 weeks were pooled, since spike-specific TCR depth and breadth were not found to differ between the two schedules. Samples from vaccinated people were obtained from the UK trials COV001 and COV002, which included a single-blind randomized controlled phase 2/3 trial of AZD1222 (ChAdOx1 nCoV-19) in healthy adults. Trial participant PBMC samples were collected at day 0 and day 28 after the second dose for TCRbeta chain sequencing. Recombination connected TRBV28 to TRBJ2-7; a weak D assignment points to TRBD1 (6 bases agree). The clonotype was recovered from an adult who received the AZD1222 COVID-19 vaccine. Sequenced material: peripheral blood, taken 28 days after the second AZD1222 dose. The DNA reads as follows: TGTGCCAGCAAAACCGGGCAGGGGAGCCCCTACGAGCAGTACTTC. Its amino acids are CASKTGQGSPYEQYF.